In its sample, the clone carrying this T cell receptor beta chain was seen a few times. The antigen remains unidentified. A read error may produce the germline difference seen at one junction end. Germline CDR1 and CDR2: MNHEY and SVGAGI. The CDR3 spans 17 residues. Prepared libraries of TCR beta cDNA carried unique molecular identifiers. Hundreds of thousands of cDNA molecules came from approximately 1 to 10 million T cells. TCRdb processed the PCR reads anew with MiXCR; each CDR3 protein has one entry. Of around 710,000 distinct CDR3 sequences detected, roughly 50% appear once; the ten largest clones hold approximately 4.4%. This record comes from a study of post-analysis software for immune sequencing data. Study-level background: Secondary progressive, relapsing-remitting and progressive-relapsing multiple sclerosis were among the included disease courses. Findings of the study overall: In multiple sclerosis, normalized Chao1 diversity was significantly below that of controls. Several TRBV segments occurring more often in patients than controls included TRBV5-6, TRBV5-1 and TRBV20-1. By F measure, strong co-clustering occurred among samples prepared in the same batch.

The chain couples TRBV6-5 to TRBJ2-7; 12 positions agree with TRBD2. The sample taken for sequencing was blood. The origin of this receptor is a girl aged 10 to 17 with multiple sclerosis. The CDR3 here is CAISYHKTSGSSYEQYF. In DNA, the CDR3 is TGTGCCATCAGTTACCATAAGACTAGCGGGAGCTCCTACGAGCAGTACTTC.